These 10 T cell receptor beta chains share one sample of origin, sequenced in a study of regulatory T cells in long-lasting Graves disease. The time point here: newly diagnosed GD, antithyroid drugs for less than 3 months. From PBMCs, RNA was extracted and then used to make the TCR library. HTBI primers from iRepertoire and Arm-PCR of CDR3 regions yielded the TCR beta libraries. TCRdb processed the multiplex PCR reads anew with MiXCR; each CDR3 protein has one entry. This table holds around 400,000 distinct CDR3 sequences, 15% found once. These data were also reused for a study on T cells in Graves' hyperthyroidism and ophthalmopathy.

Sample: peripheral blood mononuclear cells (PBMCs), taken at new diagnosis, from a patient treated with antithyroid drugs. These receptors all stem from a woman aged 40-49 years with Graves disease.

This clonotype was seen only a few times. J is TRBJ2-6 and V is TRBV4-3; no firm D call. Germline V gene data show CDR1 as LGHNA and CDR2 as YSLEER. V lost 0 bases to trimming and J lost 1 base, with 10 bases between them. The CDR3 is made up of 17 amino acids. Here the CDR3 DNA reads TGCGCCAGCAGCCAAGAGTTCCTGGTTTCTGGGGCCAACGTCCTGACTTTC. Encoded protein: CASSQEFLVSGANVLTF.

There are many counts of this clonotype. The junction and the germline gene differ at one end; a read error may be behind it. This chain joins TRBV12-3 or TRBV12-4 and TRBJ1-1; D is uncertain. This CDR3 comprises 16 residues. The chain's CDR3 is CTSSPHWAEGNTEAFF. Written as DNA, the CDR3 is TGTACCAGCAGTCCCCATTGGGCGGAGGGGAACACTGAAGCTTTCTTT.

This clonotype was seen at least ten times. The chain joins TRBV12-3 or TRBV12-4 to TRBJ2-3, with 8 nucleotides matching TRBD2. The CDR3 length is 15 residues. Unmatched junction bases numbered 6, after V lost 3 bases and J lost 4 bases. The CDR3 DNA reads TGTGCCAGCAGTTTCTGGGCGGGAGGCGCAGATACGCAGTATTTT. Its translation is CASSFWAGGADTQYF.

This clonotype was recorded at least ten times. This chain uses TRBV11-3 with TRBJ2-7; D is ambiguous. The V end was cut by 3 bases, the J end by 4 bases, with 10 bases between. CDR1 is SGHNT, CDR2 YENEEA, per germline. The CDR3 contains 13 residues. In DNA, the CDR3 is TGTGCCAGCAGCTTCAGAGTAGGGTACGAGCAGTACTTC. Amino acid sequence: CASSFRVGYEQYF.

Regarding this clonotype: A much larger clone lies one base from this, so it may be a read error. The chain is built from TRBV25-1 and TRBJ1-1; 7 bases match TRBD1. Germline V lookup: CDR1 MGHDK, CDR2 SYGVNS. The CDR3 covers 18 residues. This CDR3 is CASSEFFPSGTERTEASF. The CDR3 bases are TGTGCCAGCAGTGAATTTTTTCCCTCCGGGACAGAAAGAACTGAAGCTTCCTTT.

Remarks on this clonotype: A much bigger clone sits one base away, suggesting this may be a read error. The V and J genes are TRBV19 and TRBJ2-1; D is possibly TRBD1 (6 bases). The CDR3 runs 14 residues. CDR1 is LNHDA, CDR2 SQIVND, per germline (reference sequence). The CDR3 protein is CAWSRLGAWNEQSF. CDR3 DNA sequence: TGTGCCTGGAGTCGGTTGGGGGCTTGGAATGAGCAGTCCTTC.

This clonotype came up many times. V gene TRBV27 combines with J gene TRBJ1-6; D gene uncertain. The V end lost 6 bases, the J end lost 6 bases, and 18 bases lay between the germline ends. CDR1 is MNHEY, CDR2 SMNVEV, per germline (reference sequence). The CDR3 spans 16 residues. CDR3 nucleotides: TGTGCCAGCAGGAGCGAGGGAGTTCGGTCTAATTCACCCCTCCACTTT. Protein product: CASRSEGVRSNSPLHF.

This clonotype appeared many times. The V and J genes are TRBV6-2 or TRBV6-3 and TRBJ2-7; perhaps TRBD1 as D (6 bases). V was cut by 5 bases and J by 4 bases, with 18 bases left in between. Germline CDR1 reads MNHEY; CDR2 reads SVGEGT. This CDR3 has 15 amino acids. The CDR3 here is CASSLRAGARYEQYF. CDR3 coding DNA: TGTGCCAGCAGTCTACGCGCAGGGGCGAGGTACGAGCAGTACTTC.

The rearrangement uses TRBV7-8 and TRBJ2-2, with 14 nucleotides matching TRBD2. CDR3 length: 17 amino acids. Germline values: CDR1 SGHVS, CDR2 FQNEAQ. V trimming: 6 bases; J trimming: 4 bases; junction bases outside the gene matches: 7. The CDR3 nucleotides are TGTGCCAGCAGGTCCCCGGGACTAGCGGGAGTCACCGGGGAGCTGTTTTTT. Protein product: CASRSPGLAGVTGELFF.

A few counts support this clonotype. The CDR3 reads CSVKSEGLFQPQHF. CDR3 DNA sequence: TGCAGCGTTAAATCGGAGGGTTTGTTTCAGCCCCAGCATTTT. The V gene is TRBV29-1, the J gene TRBJ1-5; D gene unclear. CDR1 SQVTM and CDR2 ANQGSEA come from the germline V gene. This CDR3 has 14 amino acids. V was shortened by 5 bases and J by 6 bases, with 17 bases between the two germline ends.